A single sample gave rise to the 27 T cell receptor beta chains below, sequenced in a study of regulatory T cells. Broader study findings: In CD3G-deficient patients, conventional CD4+ T cells were enriched for hydrophobic CDR3 residues at positions 6 and 7.

The antigens of these receptors remain unknown. Primers: 52 TRBV forward and 13 TRBJ reverse. Only in-frame clones appear in the TCRdb table, and some are missing; sequencing was by immunoSEQ multiplex PCR. The data show about 23,000 clones, with roughly 88% seen just once and about 1.3% held by the top ten. The sample taken for sequencing was conventional CD4+ T cells sorted from blood. These receptors were taken from a child aged 5 to 17 with CD3G deficiency.

The chain carries TRBV7-9 and TRBJ2-5; D uncertain. Trimming left V 5 bases short and J 5 bases short, with 6 bases between. Looked up from germline, CDR1 is SEHNR and CDR2 is FQNEAQ (reference sequence). The CDR3 extends over 11 amino acids. This CDR3 reads CASSPGETQYF. The CDR3 DNA sequence: TGTGCCAGCAGCCCCGGGGAGACCCAGTACTTC.

V and J are TRBV28 and TRBJ2-3; D unclear. The V and J ends lost 7 bases and 6 bases respectively, with 14 bases between them. The CDR3 is made up of 13 amino acids. Per germline, CDR1 MDHEN and CDR2 SYDVKM. The CDR3 region is CASNTRWADTQYF. For the CDR3, the DNA is TGTGCCAGCAACACGCGTTGGGCGGATACGCAGTATTTT.

This rearrangement joins TRBV6-1 to TRBJ2-7; 9 bases fit TRBD1. CDR1 MNHNS and CDR2 SASEGT come from the germline V gene. The CDR3 length is 14 residues. V lost 7 bases, J lost 1 base, and 5 bases stayed unmatched. Here the CDR3 reads CASKRQGGSYEQYF. The DNA of the CDR3 is TGTGCCAGCAAACGACAGGGGGGGTCCTACGAGCAGTACTTC.

V is TRBV10-3 and J is TRBJ2-7, with D tentatively TRBD1 (5 bases). Germline loops: CDR1 ENHRY, CDR2 SYGVKD. The CDR3 extends over 13 amino acids. Trimming left V 6 bases short and J 0 bases short, with 9 bases between. The CDR3 DNA follows: TGTGCCATCAGGGCAGACAGCTCCTACGAGCAGTACTTC. Translated, it gives CAIRADSSYEQYF.

The gene calls are TRBV28 and TRBJ1-2; no definite D call. Germline V gene sequence: CDR1 MDHEN, CDR2 SYDVKM. V was shortened by 5 bases and J by 6 bases, with 19 bases between the two germline ends. The CDR3 extends over 15 amino acids. The CDR3 DNA follows: TGTGCCAGCAGTCAACCGCTTGGAGGGAGGCATGGCTACACCTTC. This encodes CASSQPLGGRHGYTF.

This chain connects TRBV5-1 to TRBJ2-3; the D is unclear. CDR1 and CDR2 from the germline V gene are SGHRS and YFSETQ. V was cut by 0 bases and J by 2 bases, with 10 bases left in between. The CDR3 sequence is 15 residues long. CDR3 in DNA: TGCGCCAGCAGCTTGGAGTGGCCGAACACAGATACGCAGTATTTT. Translation gives CASSLEWPNTDTQYF.

The rearrangement links TRBV4-1 to TRBJ1-4; a possible D gene is TRBD1 (5 bases). This CDR3 region has 15 residues. CDR1 is MGHRA, CDR2 YSYEKL, per germline. Trimming stripped 0 bases from V and 3 bases from J, with 8 bases between. The CDR3 region has the DNA TGCGCCAGCAGCCAAGAGGGACTGGCTAATGAAAAACTGTTTTTT. It codes for CASSQEGLANEKLFF.

Here the CDR3 reads CASSFTWNTGELFF. The CDR3 DNA is TGTGCCAGCAGCTTTACTTGGAACACCGGGGAGCTGTTTTTT. The chain is built from TRBV27 and TRBJ2-2; D gene uncertain. The germline V and J ends were trimmed by 6 bases and 1 base, with 9 bases remaining between them. CDR1 MNHEY and CDR2 SMNVEV come from the germline V gene (reference sequence). The CDR3 covers 14 residues.

This rearrangement joins TRBV19 to TRBJ2-7; 8 bases are shared with TRBD2. Germline loops: CDR1 LNHDA, CDR2 SQIVND (reference sequence). The J segment lost 2 bases and the V segment lost 4 bases, leaving 1 base of the junction unmatched. The CDR3 consists of 13 residues. The CDR3 nucleotides are TGTGCCAGTAGTAAGACTAGCGCCTACGAGCAGTACTTC. Protein sequence: CASSKTSAYEQYF.

This sequence joins TRBV19 and TRBJ2-7, with a possible D match to TRBD2 (5 bases). The germline V and J ends were trimmed by 5 bases and 0 bases, with 23 bases remaining between them. The CDR3 contains 18 residues. Germline CDR1 and CDR2: LNHDA and SQIVND (reference sequence). Here the CDR3 reads CASSPAVSLGGRSYEQYF. The CDR3 DNA reads as TGTGCCAGTAGTCCCGCCGTCTCTTTGGGCGGGCGCTCCTACGAGCAGTACTTC.

This chain joins TRBV6-1 and TRBJ1-2, with D hard to call. Per the germline V gene, CDR1 is MNHNS and CDR2 is SASEGT. The germline V and J ends were trimmed by 6 bases and 1 base, with 12 bases remaining between them. The CDR3 loop spans 14 amino acids. The chain's CDR3 is CASRPLTFNYGYTF. DNA of the CDR3: TGTGCCAGCAGACCTTTGACATTTAACTATGGCTACACCTTC.

The chain employs TRBV6-1 and TRBJ2-1; D is perhaps TRBD2 (6 bases). The CDR3 has 13 amino acids. Germline V lookup: CDR1 MNHNS, CDR2 SASEGT. The V end lost 3 bases, the J end lost 7 bases, and 10 bases lay between the germline ends. The DNA for the CDR3 is TGTGCCAGCAGTGAGGCAGGGAGGAATGAGCAGTTCTTC. Residues: CASSEAGRNEQFF.

The rearrangement uses TRBV6-1 and TRBJ1-2; 7 bases match TRBD1. With 7 bases clipped from V and 4 bases from J, the junction kept 9 bases outside the gene matches. The CDR3 is 14 residues long. From germline, CDR1 is MNHNS and CDR2 SASEGT. DNA of the CDR3: TGTGCCAGCACCCAGCCAGGGACAGCCTATGGCTACACCTTC. Its translation: CASTQPGTAYGYTF.

The chain links TRBV10-1 to TRBJ1-6; 9 bases map to TRBD1. The CDR3 runs to 19 residues. Germline V gene data show CDR1 as WNHNN and CDR2 as SYGVQD (reference sequence). With 8 bases clipped from V and 9 bases from J, the junction kept 23 bases outside the gene matches. CDR3 in DNA: TGCGCCAGCGCAGAGAGGGGGAGAGTCCGGGACAGGGTCACTTCACCCCTCCACTTT. This gives the protein CASAERGRVRDRVTSPLHF.

The genes are TRBV7-9 and TRBJ2-3; 12 bases are shared with TRBD2. V shed 5 bases and J 0 bases; nucleotides not matched to a gene: 6. CDR1 and CDR2 from the germline V gene are SEHNR and FQNEAQ (reference sequence). CDR3 length equals 17 residues. The CDR3 loop is CASSRGLAGRSTDTQYF. DNA for the CDR3: TGTGCCAGCAGCCGTGGACTAGCGGGAAGAAGCACAGATACGCAGTATTTT.

This chain links TRBV11-2 with TRBJ2-3, with D tentatively TRBD1 (5 bases). Germline assignment: CDR1 SGHAT and CDR2 FQNNGV. Trimming left V 5 bases short and J 3 bases short, with 12 bases between. This CDR3 comprises 14 residues. The CDR3 nucleotides are TGTGCCAGCAGCGCAGGGATTTCTACAGATACGCAGTATTTT. Its translation: CASSAGISTDTQYF.

V is TRBV6-1 and J is TRBJ2-7; D is perhaps TRBD2 (6 bases). The CDR3 sequence is 13 residues long. Trimming left V 2 bases short and J 3 bases short, with 8 bases between. Looked up from germline, CDR1 is MNHNS and CDR2 is SASEGT. CDR3 in amino acids: CASSESRGYEQYF. CDR3 nucleotides: TGTGCCAGCAGTGAATCGCGGGGCTACGAGCAGTACTTC.

V is TRBV28 and J is TRBJ2-5, with 8 bases aligning to TRBD2. The J call may be faulty, since TRBJ2-7 better matches the DNA end. CDR1 MDHEN and CDR2 SYDVKM come from the germline V gene. There are 13 residues in the CDR3. The DNA of the CDR3 is TGTGCCAGCAGGAGAAGCGGGAGCTACGAGCAGTACTTC. Translating gives CASRRSGSYEQYF.

The V and J genes are TRBV28 and TRBJ2-6; D possibly corresponds to TRBD1 (5 bases). V was shortened by 7 bases and J by 4 bases, with 17 bases between the two germline ends. The CDR3 totals 16 residues. The germline V gene has CDR1 MDHEN and CDR2 SYDVKM. The CDR3 nucleotides read TGTGCCAGCAAGCCGACAGCAAAAGGGGGGGCCAACGTCCTGACTTTC. Translating gives CASKPTAKGGANVLTF.

This clone was observed once. The chain recombines TRBV21-1 with TRBJ2-1; TRBD2 was called by the table and not checked on the DNA. TRBV21-1 is a documented pseudogene. The length of the CDR3 is 16 residues. The CDR3, as DNA: TGTGCCACCCACCTTCCGACGGGACTAGTTTATTATGAGCAGTTCTTC. Translation: CATHLPTGLVYYEQFF.

The chain uses TRBV28 and TRBJ2-7; D might be TRBD1 or TRBD2, each matching 5 bases. This CDR3 contains 14 residues. Germline V gives CDR1 MDHEN, CDR2 SYDVKM. V lost 5 bases and J lost 4, with 15 bases in between. CDR3 in amino acids: CASSGGASKYEQYF. The CDR3 DNA follows: TGTGCCAGCAGTGGGGGTGCCTCTAAGTACGAGCAGTACTTC.

The chain uses TRBV7-9 and TRBJ2-5; D is perhaps TRBD2 (7 bases). The CDR3 is made up of 15 amino acids. Germline V gene lookup returns CDR1 SEHNR and CDR2 FQNEAQ (reference sequence). The V gene lost 3 bases and the J gene lost 2 bases, with 13 bases spanning the gap. This CDR3 reads CASSFWRGPQETQYF. In nucleotides, the CDR3 is TGTGCCAGCAGCTTTTGGCGGGGGCCTCAAGAGACCCAGTACTTC.

The V gene is TRBV6-1, the J gene TRBJ2-7; 8 nucleotides line up with TRBD2. V shed 2 bases, J shed 6 bases, and the junction held 6 bases outside the gene matches. Germline V lookup: CDR1 MNHNS, CDR2 SASEGT. This CDR3 has 14 residues. The CDR3, as DNA: TGTGCCAGCAGTGAAAGAGGGACTAGATCCGAGCAGTACTTC. This codes for CASSERGTRSEQYF.

This rearrangement joins TRBV5-1 to TRBJ1-1, with D perhaps TRBD1 (6 bases). The CDR3 has 13 amino acids. Germline CDR1 is SGHRS and CDR2 is YFSETQ. Trimming pared 0 bases from V and 6 bases from J, leaving 9 bases between. CDR3 DNA: TGCGCCAGCAGCTTGGGCAGGGGAGCTGAAGCTTTCTTT. This gives the protein CASSLGRGAEAFF.

The rearrangement links TRBV28 to TRBJ1-5; D is unclear. Germline assignment: CDR1 MDHEN and CDR2 SYDVKM. Between the trimmed V and J ends, which lost 2 bases and 6 bases, there was a span of 11 bases. This CDR3 region has 14 residues. Written as DNA, the CDR3 is TGTGCCAGCAGTTTAAATCTGGGTGGTCAGCCCCAGCATTTT. It translates to CASSLNLGGQPQHF.

The gene calls are TRBV10-3 and TRBJ2-1; tentatively, D is TRBD1 (5 bases). CDR1 and CDR2 (germline): ENHRY, SYGVKD. The CDR3 length is 12 residues. V lost 6 bases and J lost 6, with 9 bases in between. CDR3 in amino acids: CAISPQGNEQFF. For the CDR3, the DNA is TGTGCCATCAGCCCCCAGGGCAATGAGCAGTTCTTC.

This chain connects TRBV6-1 to TRBJ1-1; weak D call: TRBD1 (5 bases). The CDR3 runs to 14 residues. Trimming left V 2 bases short and J 5 bases short, with 12 bases between. The germline V gene has CDR1 MNHNS and CDR2 SASEGT. The CDR3 reads CASSEQGLRTEAFF. CDR3 DNA: TGTGCCAGCAGTGAACAGGGTTTAAGGACTGAAGCTTTCTTT.